Shown below are 26 T cell receptor beta chains from a single sample sequenced in a study of Graves' ophthalmopathy and Graves' hyperthyroidism. TCR beta CDR3 amplification used RNA transcripts. Second-round multiplex PCR followed a first-round RT-PCR using HTBI primers. TCRdb recomputed calls from the multiplex PCR reads with MiXCR, one row per CDR3 protein. The data contain around 670,000 distinct CDR3 sequences, 40% of them singletons. The sequenced sample was peripheral blood. The receptors shown here come from an adult man with Graves' ophthalmopathy.

This clonotype was observed at least ten times. The V call is TRBV10-3, the J call TRBJ1-1; D is undetermined. Trimming removed 10 bases from V and 0 bases from J, with 21 bases in between. CDR3 length: 16 residues. Germline V gives CDR1 ENHRY, CDR2 SYGVKD. The CDR3 protein is CASRLTGGSLNTEAFF. The CDR3 nucleotides are TGTGCCAGCAGGCTTACGGGAGGCAGCTTGAACACTGAAGCTTTCTTT.

This clonotype was counted at least ten times. The V gene is TRBV29-1, the J gene TRBJ1-1; a weak D match, TRBD1 (6 bases). With 7 bases removed from V and 2 bases from J, the gap between germline ends came to 11 bases. Germline lookup yields CDR1 SQVTM and CDR2 ANQGSEA. The length of the CDR3 is 12 residues. CDR3 in amino acids: CSGKGGNTEAFF. CDR3 in DNA: TGCAGCGGGAAGGGGGGTAACACTGAAGCTTTCTTT. Supplemented by reference TRBV29-1 and TRBJ1-1, the full variable domain reads SAVISQKPSRDICQRGTSLTIQCQVDSQVTMMFWYRQQPGQSLTLIATANQGSEATYESGFVIDKFPISRPNLTFSTLTVSNMSPEDSSIYLCSGKGGNTEAFFGQGTRLTVV.

This clonotype was observed many times. The chain carries TRBV7-8 and TRBJ2-5, with D unclear. V gave up 2 bases and J gave up 7 bases, with 8 bases separating them. The CDR3 sequence is 12 residues long. Germline V lookup: CDR1 SGHVS, CDR2 FQNEAQ. CDR3 sequence reads: CASSLMGVTQYF. As DNA, the CDR3 is TGTGCCAGCAGCTTAATGGGTGTGACCCAGTACTTC. The full variable domain, its missing parts supplied by reference TRBV7-8 and TRBJ2-5, is GAGVSQSPRYKVAKRGQDVALRCDPISGHVSLFWYQQALGQGPEFLTYFQNEAQLDKSGLPSDRFFAERPEGSVSTLKIQRTQQEDSAVYLCASSLMGVTQYFGPGTRLLVL.

Ten or more counts support this clonotype. CDR3 sequence: CASSDFINSASSFF. The CDR3 nucleotides read TGTGCCAGCAGTGATTTTATTAACAGCGCTTCGTCTTTCTTT. V usage is TRBV2 and J usage is TRBJ1-1; D ambiguous. The CDR3 contains 14 residues. Germline lookup yields CDR1 SNHLY and CDR2 FYNNEI. Trimming removed 3 bases from V and 12 bases from J, with 20 bases in between. The entire variable domain, with the rest obtained from reference TRBV2 and TRBJ1-1, is as follows: EPEVTQTPSHQVTQMGQEVILRCVPISNHLYFYWYRQILGQKVEFLVSFYNNEISEKSEIFDDQFSVERPDGSNFTLKIRSTKLEDSAMYFCASSDFINSASSFFGQGTRLTVV.

This clonotype showed up many times. The J gene is TRBJ1-5, the V gene TRBV9; D call uncertain. The CDR3 is made up of 14 amino acids. Per the germline V gene, CDR1 is SGDLS and CDR2 is YYNGEE. V was clipped by 5 bases and J by 0 bases, with 9 bases between them. The CDR3 here is CASSAGGSNQPQHF. In DNA, the CDR3 is TGTGCCAGCAGTGCTGGTGGTAGCAATCAGCCCCAGCATTTT.

Only a few counts were recorded for this clonotype. The V and J genes are TRBV19 and TRBJ1-1, with D maybe TRBD1 (5 bases). CDR1 and CDR2 from the germline V gene are LNHDA and SQIVND (reference sequence). The CDR3 extends over 17 amino acids. V lost 3 bases and J lost 3, with 20 bases in between. The CDR3 is CASSMNNGGSSYTEAFF. CDR3 nucleotide sequence: TGTGCCAGTAGTATGAATAACGGGGGTTCGTCGTACACTGAAGCTTTCTTT.

On this clonotype: Possible read error: a much larger clone is one base away. The chain carries TRBV7-9 and TRBJ1-1, with a tentative D call TRBD1 (5 bases). The CDR3 length is 17 residues. Germline CDR1 reads SEHNR; CDR2 reads FQNEAQ (reference sequence). The V and J ends lost 5 bases and 1 base respectively, with 20 bases between them. CDR3 nucleotides: TGTGCCAGCAGCCGAGATAGAGGGACCCTGGGGAACACTGAAGCTTTCTTT. Translating it yields CASSRDRGTLGNTEAFF.

Ten or more counts support this clonotype. The CDR3 DNA follows: TGTGCCAGCATCCGATTAGCGGTTAGCTCCTACAATGAGCAGTTCTTC. Encoded protein: CASIRLAVSSYNEQFF. The rearrangement links TRBV2 to TRBJ2-1; a possible D gene is TRBD2 (6 bases). Trimming took 7 bases from V and 0 from J, leaving 16 bases between them. The CDR3 has 16 residues. CDR1 and CDR2 from the germline V gene are SNHLY and FYNNEI.

The rearrangement links TRBV19 to TRBJ1-2; TRBD1 is a possible D gene (5 bases). Germline V CDR1 and CDR2: LNHDA, SQIVND (reference sequence). The CDR3 sequence is 12 residues long. The germline V and J ends were trimmed by 11 bases and 0 bases, with 10 bases remaining between them. The CDR3 nucleotides read TGTGCCTGGAGGGGAGCTAACTATGGCTACACCTTC. This translates into CAWRGANYGYTF.

This clonotype has at least ten counts. The chain is built from TRBV2 and TRBJ2-7, with D possibly matching TRBD2 (6 bases). The ends were cut back, 3 bases at V and 7 bases at J, with 16 bases in the middle. The CDR3 is 14 amino acids. From germline, CDR1 is SNHLY and CDR2 FYNNEI. The CDR3, as DNA: TGTGCCAGCAGTGAGTTGAGGGTGGGAGGAGAGCAGTACTTC. Translated: CASSELRVGGEQYF.

The chain uses TRBV7-2 and TRBJ2-7, with D tentatively TRBD1 (5 bases). There are 13 residues in the CDR3. The V and J ends lost 8 bases and 4 bases respectively, with 15 bases between them. The germline gives CDR1 SGHTA, CDR2 FQGNSA. The CDR3 bases are TGTGCCAGCTCACCAGACAGATATTACGAGCAGTACTTC. Translation: CASSPDRYYEQYF. Drawing the rest from reference TRBV7-2 and TRBJ2-7, the complete variable domain is GAGVSQSPSNKVTEKGKDVELRCDPISGHTALYWYRQSLGQGLEFLIYFQGNSAPDKSGLPSDRFSAERTGGSVSTLTIQRTQQEDSAVYLCASSPDRYYEQYFGPGTRLTVT.

In its sample, this clonotype was seen many times. CDR3 sequence reads: CSVEGPVGETQYF. The CDR3 region has the DNA TGCAGCGTTGAAGGGCCGGTGGGAGAGACCCAGTACTTC. V is TRBV29-1 and J is TRBJ2-5; unclear D gene. V lost 1 base to trimming and J lost 4 bases, with 10 bases between them. Germline V gene data show CDR1 as SQVTM and CDR2 as ANQGSEA. The length of the CDR3 is 13 residues.

The gene calls are TRBV30 and TRBJ1-1, with D hard to call. V was pared by 2 bases and J by 0 bases, with 10 bases between. The germline V gene has CDR1 GTSNPN and CDR2 SVGIG (reference sequence). The CDR3 totals 14 residues. The DNA for the CDR3 is TGTGCCTGGAGTCCTTCAATTCTGAACACTGAAGCTTTCTTT. Translation gives CAWSPSILNTEAFF.

This clonotype appeared many times. The CDR3 spells CASSVEASLYGYTF. As DNA, the CDR3 is TGTGCCAGCAGCGTAGAGGCCAGCCTCTATGGCTACACCTTC. The chain combines TRBV9 with TRBJ1-2; D not resolved. The CDR3 is made up of 14 amino acids. Trimming removed 0 bases at V and 4 bases at J, with 10 bases between. Germline CDR1 is SGDLS and CDR2 is YYNGEE.

The chain has TRBV7-9 and TRBJ1-5; D gene ambiguous. V lost 1 base to trimming and J lost 3 bases, with 10 bases between them. CDR1 SEHNR and CDR2 FQNEAQ come from the germline V gene (reference sequence). There are 15 residues in the CDR3. CDR3 residues: CASSLDGSANQPQHF. The CDR3 DNA is TGTGCCAGCAGCTTAGATGGTTCCGCCAATCAGCCCCAGCATTTT. Drawing the rest from reference TRBV7-9 and TRBJ1-5, the complete variable domain is DTGVSQNPRHKITKRGQNVTFRCDPISEHNRLYWYRQTLGQGPEFLTYFQNEAQLEKSRLLSDRFSAERPKGSFSTLEIQRTEQGDSAMYLCASSLDGSANQPQHFGDGTRLSIL.

Concerning this clonotype itself: The junction departs from germline at one end; a sequencing error may be responsible. V and J are TRBV25-1 and TRBJ2-2; D is ambiguous. The CDR3 totals 14 residues. Germline-derived CDR1 and CDR2 are MGHDK and SYGVNS. The DNA for the CDR3 is TGCGCCAGCAGCCAAGATGATCCCACCGGGGAGCTGTTTTTT. Translation: CASSQDDPTGELFF.

This chain uses TRBV10-3 with TRBJ2-7; 7 bases agree with TRBD2. The CDR3 loop spans 13 amino acids. V gave up 6 bases and J gave up 6 bases; unmatched junction bases: 8. Germline assignment: CDR1 ENHRY and CDR2 SYGVKD. The CDR3 bases are TGTGCCATCAGCGGGGGACTAAGCGCCGAGCAGTACTTC. This gives the protein CAISGGLSAEQYF.

This chain uses TRBV5-1 with TRBJ1-1; 8 bases are a match to TRBD1. Germline V gene data show CDR1 as SGHRS and CDR2 as YFSETQ. With 3 bases clipped from V and 4 bases from J, the junction kept 8 bases outside the gene matches. The CDR3 consists of 15 residues. For the CDR3, the DNA is TGCGCCAGCAGCTCGGACGGACAGGGCGGCACTGAAGCTTTCTTT. This sequence encodes CASSSDGQGGTEAFF.

This clonotype came up many times. The rearrangement joins TRBV19 to TRBJ2-7; TRBD1 aligns across 7 bases. CDR1 and CDR2 from the germline V gene are LNHDA and SQIVND (reference sequence). This CDR3 is built from 12 residues. The trim removed 9 bases at V and 4 bases at J, leaving 6 bases unmatched. CDR3 DNA sequence: TGTGCCAGCAGCCAACAGGGGTACGAGCAGTACTTC. This sequence encodes CASSQQGYEQYF. Drawing the rest from reference TRBV19 and TRBJ2-7, the complete variable domain is DGGITQSPKYLFRKEGQNVTLSCEQNLNHDAMYWYRQDPGQGLRLIYYSQIVNDFQKGDIAEGYSVSREKKESFPLTVTSAQKNPTAFYLCASSQQGYEQYFGPGTRLTVT.

This clonotype came up a few times. The chain couples TRBV7-9 to TRBJ2-5, with D perhaps TRBD2 (6 bases). V lost 5 bases and J 3 bases, leaving 13 bases between the germline ends. The germline V gene has CDR1 SEHNR and CDR2 FQNEAQ (reference sequence). The CDR3 length is 14 residues. The CDR3 DNA reads as TGTGCCAGCAGCCCACCGTGGGGGGAAGAGACCCAGTACTTC. Protein sequence: CASSPPWGEETQYF.

This chain joins TRBV24-1 and TRBJ2-3; perhaps TRBD2 as D (6 bases). Trimming stripped 3 bases from V and 0 bases from J, with 12 bases between. CDR3 length: 16 amino acids. Germline lookup yields CDR1 KGHDR and CDR2 SFDVKD. As DNA, the CDR3 is TGTGCCACCAGTGATCTTAGCGGAACTAGCACAGATACGCAGTATTTT. This encodes CATSDLSGTSTDTQYF.

At least ten counts were recorded for this clonotype. V is TRBV24-1 and J is TRBJ2-2; D not resolved. Germline assignment: CDR1 KGHDR and CDR2 SFDVKD. The germline V and J ends were trimmed by 2 bases and 1 base, with 7 bases remaining between them. This CDR3 is built from 15 residues. Here the CDR3 reads CATSDSARNTGELFF. The CDR3 bases are TGTGCCACCAGTGATTCGGCGAGGAACACCGGGGAGCTGTTTTTT.

This clonotype was detected ten times or more. This chain links TRBV9 with TRBJ1-6; D is possibly TRBD1 (6 bases). This CDR3 contains 15 residues. Germline lookup yields CDR1 SGDLS and CDR2 YYNGEE. Deletions cut 4 bases from V and 7 bases from J, with 15 bases between. The CDR3 DNA reads TGTGCCAGCAGCCCCCACAGGGAGCGGAATTCACCCCTCCACTTT. It codes for CASSPHRERNSPLHF.

The chain couples TRBV15 to TRBJ2-7; TRBD2 matches at 7 bases. The CDR3 has 15 residues. Germline CDR1 and CDR2: LNHNV and YYDKDF (reference sequence). The ends lost 1 base at V and 5 bases at J; junction bases unmatched: 8. The CDR3 here is CATSRGGGAGNEQYF. CDR3 bases: TGTGCCACCAGCAGAGGGGGAGGGGCTGGAAACGAGCAGTACTTC. Full variable domain (outside the CDR3, taken from reference TRBV15 and TRBJ2-7): DAMVIQNPRYQVTQFGKPVTLSCSQTLNHNVMYWYQQKSSQAPKLLFHYYDKDFNNEADTPDNFQSRRPNTSFCFLDIRSPGLGDTAMYLCATSRGGGAGNEQYFGPGTRLTVT.

This clonotype appeared many times. V usage is TRBV29-1 and J usage is TRBJ1-1; tentatively, D is TRBD1 (5 bases). This CDR3 is built from 16 residues. From germline, CDR1 is SQVTM and CDR2 ANQGSEA. The germline V and J ends were trimmed by 2 bases and 0 bases, with 16 bases remaining between them. CDR3 in DNA: TGCAGCGTTGAATGGTCTAGGGGCGTCATGAACACTGAAGCTTTCTTT. It translates to CSVEWSRGVMNTEAFF. The variable domain in full, completed from reference TRBV29-1 and TRBJ1-1, reads SAVISQKPSRDICQRGTSLTIQCQVDSQVTMMFWYRQQPGQSLTLIATANQGSEATYESGFVIDKFPISRPNLTFSTLTVSNMSPEDSSIYLCSVEWSRGVMNTEAFFGQGTRLTVV.

As concerns this clonotype: A read error is possible here, since a much larger clone lies one base away. This chain connects TRBV5-1 to TRBJ2-7, with D possibly TRBD1 on 5 matching bases. From germline, CDR1 is SGHRS and CDR2 YFSETQ. The CDR3 spans 14 residues. V was trimmed by 1 base and J by 6 bases, leaving 14 bases between them. CDR3 sequence reads: CASSLFAGSGEQYF. CDR3 sequence (DNA): TGCGCCAGCAGCTTGTTCGCAGGGTCGGGCGAGCAGTACTTC.